This passage covers 17 T cell receptor beta chains from one sample sequenced in a study of CD8 T cells in ankylosing spondylitis. TCRdb reprocessed the 5' RACE reads with MiXCR, giving one entry per CDR3 protein. Altogether 700,000 or so distinct CDR3 sequences are present, over 15% being singletons, with the ten largest covering around a fifth. Their antigens remain unidentified. Broader study findings: A TCR beta motif made of eight highly homologous variants seemed typical of ankylosing spondylitis blood.

Specimen: blood, either unsorted or a sorted T cell fraction (not recorded which). The source is a male donor with ankylosing spondylitis.

This clonotype has only a few counts. The V gene is TRBV12-3 or TRBV12-4, the J gene TRBJ1-2; D gene unclear. The CDR3 covers 15 residues. Trimming shortened V by 3 bases and J by 2 bases, and 13 bases separated the two germline ends. The CDR3 bases are TGTGCCAGCAGTTTTATGCGAAGGGCCAACTATGGCTACACCTTC. Amino acid sequence: CASSFMRRANYGYTF.

The V gene is TRBV2, the J gene TRBJ1-6, with D uncertain. CDR1 and CDR2 (germline): SNHLY, FYNNEI. V was cut by 1 base and J by 7 bases, with 11 bases left in between. The CDR3 sequence is 15 residues long. CDR3: CASSEVRPENSPLHF. The CDR3 region has the DNA TGTGCCAGCAGTGAAGTTCGCCCGGAGAATTCACCCCTCCACTTT. The full variable domain, rest sourced from reference TRBV2 and TRBJ1-6, is EPEVTQTPSHQVTQMGQEVILRCVPISNHLYFYWYRQILGQKVEFLVSFYNNEISEKSEIFDDQFSVERPDGSNFTLKIRSTKLEDSAMYFCASSEVRPENSPLHFGNGTRLTVT.

This chain joins TRBV29-1 and TRBJ1-2, with D uncertain. Germline CDR1 is SQVTM and CDR2 is ANQGSEA. The germline V and J ends were trimmed by 6 bases and 0 bases, with 8 bases remaining between them. CDR3 length: 12 residues. The CDR3 DNA reads TGCAGCGTAGCATCATCTAACTATGGCTACACCTTC. Its translation: CSVASSNYGYTF.

This clonotype has more than one count but fewer than ten. The V gene is TRBV5-1, the J gene TRBJ2-2, with D uncertain. This CDR3 has 14 residues. Looked up from germline, CDR1 is SGHRS and CDR2 is YFSETQ. Trimming removed 0 bases from V and 3 bases from J, with 6 bases in between. This CDR3 reads CASSLAQHTGELFF. CDR3 bases: TGCGCCAGCAGCTTGGCACAACACACCGGGGAGCTGTTTTTT. Drawing the rest from reference TRBV5-1 and TRBJ2-2, the complete variable domain is KAGVTQTPRYLIKTRGQQVTLSCSPISGHRSVSWYQQTPGQGLQFLFEYFSETQRNKGNFPGRFSGRQFSNSRSEMNVSTLELGDSALYLCASSLAQHTGELFFGEGSRLTVL.

This clonotype was picked up a small number of times. The J gene is TRBJ1-2, the V gene TRBV4-2; D is unresolved. CDR3 length equals 15 residues. In germline, CDR1 is LGHNA, CDR2 YNFKEQ. Trimming pared 0 bases from V and 1 base from J, leaving 9 bases between. The CDR3 DNA reads as TGTGCCAGCAGCCAAGATCAAGGCAGTAACTATGGCTACACCTTC. Residues: CASSQDQGSNYGYTF.

The genes are TRBV5-1 and TRBJ1-1, with D possibly TRBD1 on 6 matching bases. Germline values: CDR1 SGHRS, CDR2 YFSETQ. The V end lost 2 bases, the J end lost 3 bases, and 26 bases lay between the germline ends. The CDR3 sequence is 19 residues long. In DNA, the CDR3 is TGCGCCAGCAGCTTAACCCACAGGGTCGGTTCCTTCGGGGACACTGAAGCTTTCTTT. Its protein is CASSLTHRVGSFGDTEAFF. Combining the CDR3 with reference TRBV5-1 and TRBJ1-1 gives the whole variable domain KAGVTQTPRYLIKTRGQQVTLSCSPISGHRSVSWYQQTPGQGLQFLFEYFSETQRNKGNFPGRFSGRQFSNSRSEMNVSTLELGDSALYLCASSLTHRVGSFGDTEAFFGQGTRLTVV.

The chain links TRBV24-1 to TRBJ2-2; D call uncertain. V lost 0 bases to trimming and J lost 0 bases, with 7 bases between them. Germline lookup yields CDR1 KGHDR and CDR2 SFDVKD. The CDR3 totals 16 residues. The CDR3 reads CATSDLGRTNTGELFF. CDR3 DNA sequence: TGTGCCACCAGTGATTTGGGTCGGACGAACACCGGGGAGCTGTTTTTT.

V and J are TRBV6-5 and TRBJ2-1, with D perhaps matching TRBD2 (6 bases). Trimming left V 2 bases short and J 14 bases short, with 16 bases between. The CDR3 length is 13 residues. The germline CDR1 and CDR2 sequences are MNHEY and SVGAGI. The CDR3 coding sequence is TGTGCCAGCAGTTACGGGTGGACTAAGAGAAAGTTCTTC. It translates to CASSYGWTKRKFF.

This clonotype was detected a few times. The chain links TRBV7-9 to TRBJ2-1, with 7 bases aligning to TRBD1. V was clipped by 2 bases and J by 12 bases; unmatched bases: 10. The CDR3 loop spans 14 amino acids. Looked up from germline, CDR1 is SEHNR and CDR2 is FQNEAQ (reference sequence). The CDR3 sequence is CASSLMGTGDGQFF. DNA of the CDR3: TGTGCCAGCAGCTTAATGGGAACAGGGGACGGGCAGTTCTTC.

V and J are TRBV20-1 and TRBJ2-3, with D possibly matching TRBD2 (5 bases). Trimming removed 6 bases from V and 2 bases from J, with 6 bases in between. The V gene's germline CDR1 is DFQATT and CDR2 SNEGSKA (reference sequence). The CDR3 contains 11 residues. Written as DNA, the CDR3 is TGCAGTGCGGACTTCACAGATACGCAGTATTTT. Translating gives CSADFTDTQYF.

This clonotype was seen a handful of times. The V gene is TRBV6-1, the J gene TRBJ2-1, with 11 bases matching TRBD2. Trimming took 5 bases from V and 3 from J; bases not matched to a gene: 6. Germline-derived CDR1 and CDR2 are MNHNS and SASEGT. The CDR3 has 16 amino acids. CDR3 DNA sequence: TGTGCCAGCAGTCAACTAGCGGGAGCGATCTACAATGAGCAGTTCTTC. This gives the protein CASSQLAGAIYNEQFF.

This chain's CDR3 is CASSSGTSGGGNEQFF. CDR3 nucleotides: TGTGCCAGCAGTTCAGGGACTAGCGGGGGGGGAAATGAGCAGTTCTTC. The gene calls are TRBV27 and TRBJ2-1; 16 bases fit TRBD2. CDR3 length: 16 amino acids. The V and J ends lost 4 bases and 7 bases, in that order; junction bases with no gene match: 4. From germline, CDR1 is MNHEY and CDR2 SMNVEV (reference sequence).

This clonotype was observed a few times. This chain uses TRBV29-1 with TRBJ2-5, with a weak D call TRBD1 (5 bases). V was trimmed by 1 base and J by 2 bases, leaving 14 bases between them. Germline lookup yields CDR1 SQVTM and CDR2 ANQGSEA. This CDR3 has 15 amino acids. CDR3 residues: CSVEAAGWVQETQYF. DNA for the CDR3: TGCAGCGTTGAAGCGGCAGGGTGGGTTCAAGAGACCCAGTACTTC.

The chain is built from TRBV5-1 and TRBJ1-6; a possible D gene is TRBD1 (6 bases). CDR1 is SGHRS and CDR2 is YFSETQ in the germline V gene. This CDR3 region has 15 residues. V was pared by 0 bases and J by 6 bases, with 10 bases between. CDR3 nucleotides: TGCGCCAGCAGCTTGGCGCAGGGGAGTAATTCACCCCTCCACTTT. Translation gives CASSLAQGSNSPLHF.

This chain links TRBV5-1 with TRBJ2-5; possibly TRBD2 for D (5 bases). CDR1 and CDR2 from the germline V gene are SGHRS and YFSETQ. This CDR3 has 13 amino acids. Trimming removed 1 base from V and 3 bases from J, with 7 bases in between. Here the CDR3 reads CASSLPGKETQYF. For the CDR3, the DNA is TGCGCCAGCAGCTTGCCCGGGAAAGAGACCCAGTACTTC. Complete variable domain (other parts from reference TRBV5-1 and TRBJ2-5): KAGVTQTPRYLIKTRGQQVTLSCSPISGHRSVSWYQQTPGQGLQFLFEYFSETQRNKGNFPGRFSGRQFSNSRSEMNVSTLELGDSALYLCASSLPGKETQYFGPGTRLLVL.

This clonotype appeared a few times. This chain uses TRBV5-1 with TRBJ2-1, with 9 positions matching TRBD2. Germline V gene sequence: CDR1 SGHRS, CDR2 YFSETQ. V lost 4 bases to trimming and J lost 1 base; unmatched junction nucleotides: 6. The CDR3 contains 16 residues. CDR3 bases: TGCGCCAGCAGCGGAGTAGCGGGGGCTTCCTACAATGAGCAGTTCTTC. Encoded protein: CASSGVAGASYNEQFF.

The rearrangement uses TRBV27 and TRBJ1-6; D is perhaps TRBD1 (6 bases). The V end lost 3 bases, the J end lost 7 bases, and 10 bases lay between the germline ends. Germline CDR1 reads MNHEY; CDR2 reads SMNVEV (reference sequence). The CDR3 has 14 residues. Here the CDR3 reads CASSFRGPNSPLHF. The CDR3 DNA follows: TGTGCCAGCAGTTTCAGGGGTCCCAATTCACCCCTCCACTTT.